These T cell receptor beta chains were read from a single sample in a study of control samples from healthy donors and cancer patients. Generated by immunoSEQ multiplex PCR, the TCRdb table keeps only in-frame clones and is missing some. The sample includes some 29,000 clones, about 85% seen only once; the top ten take about 3.6%. The sample comprised formalin-fixed, paraffin-embedded tissue. These TCRs come from a female donor with melanoma. Each CDR3 is given with its conserved first and last residue. A D gene is named only where the DNA matches it firmly. Clone size is stated in some rows and not others, as once, few, many or a class when expanded.

d_gene: TRBD1
v_gene: TRBV5-1
abundance: few
j_gene: TRBJ2-3
CDR3nt: TGCGCCAGCAGACAGGGGGCGATCACAGATACGCAGTATTTT
CDR3aa: CASRQGAITDTQYF

d_gene: NA
v_gene: TRBV21-1
abundance: NA
j_gene: TRBJ1-2
CDR3nt: TGTGCCAGGATACAGCACCCCGGCTATGGCTACACCTTC
CDR3aa: CARIQHPGYGYTF

d_gene: NA
v_gene: TRBV6-5
abundance: NA
j_gene: TRBJ2-7
CDR3nt: TGTGCCAGCAGAGCGCGCGGGGAGTCCTACGAGCAGTACTTC
CDR3aa: CASRARGESYEQYF

d_gene: NA
v_gene: TRBV2
abundance: NA
j_gene: TRBJ2-7
CDR3nt: TGTGCCAGCAGTGTGACGGTGGCCTACGAGCAGTACTTC
CDR3aa: CASSVTVAYEQYF

d_gene: TRBD1
v_gene: TRBV15
abundance: NA
j_gene: TRBJ1-5
CDR3nt: TGTGCCACCAGCAGGTGGGAAATTTTGACAGGGGATAGCAATCAGCCCCAGCATTTT
CDR3aa: CATSRWEILTGDSNQPQHF

d_gene: NA
v_gene: TRBV20-1
abundance: NA
j_gene: TRBJ2-1
CDR3nt: TGCAGTGCTAGGGGCCCGATGCATTGGTTCTTC
CDR3aa: CSARGPMHWFF

d_gene: NA
v_gene: TRBV5-1
abundance: NA
j_gene: TRBJ1-1
CDR3nt: TGCGCCAGCACCCGAATGGGGATGTCGAACACTGAAGCTTTCTTT
CDR3aa: CASTRMGMSNTEAFF

d_gene: NA
v_gene: TRBV4-3
abundance: NA
j_gene: TRBJ2-4
CDR3nt: TGCGCCAGCAGCCATACCGGAGATCCCAAAAACATTCAGTACTTC
CDR3aa: CASSHTGDPKNIQYF

d_gene: NA
v_gene: TRBV6-5
abundance: NA
j_gene: TRBJ2-1
CDR3nt: TGTGCCAGCAGTTACTCGGAGAAGGAGGTGGGTGAGCAGTTCTTC
CDR3aa: CASSYSEKEVGEQFF

d_gene: NA
v_gene: TRBV5-1
abundance: NA
j_gene: TRBJ2-5
CDR3nt: TGCGCCAGCAGCTCACCCGTAATCCAAGAGACCCAGTACTTC
CDR3aa: CASSSPVIQETQYF

d_gene: TRBD2
v_gene: TRBV27
abundance: once
j_gene: TRBJ2-1
CDR3nt: TGTGCCAGCAGCTTACCGACTAGCGGGAGGGCCAGGATACGCGATGAGCAGTTCTTC
CDR3aa: CASSLPTSGRARIRDEQFF

d_gene: NA
v_gene: TRBV18
abundance: NA
j_gene: TRBJ2-7
CDR3nt: TGTGCCAGCTCACCCTTCCAGAGCAGCTCCTACGAGCAGTACTTC
CDR3aa: CASSPFQSSSYEQYF

d_gene: NA
v_gene: TRBV18
abundance: NA
j_gene: TRBJ2-7
CDR3nt: TGTGCCAGCTCACCACCCGACAGACCCTACGAGCAGTACTTC
CDR3aa: CASSPPDRPYEQYF

d_gene: TRBD2
v_gene: TRBV6-5
abundance: NA
j_gene: TRBJ2-7
CDR3nt: TGTGCCAGCAGTACTAGCGGGAGCGAGCAGTACTTC
CDR3aa: CASSTSGSEQYF

d_gene: TRBD1
v_gene: TRBV19
abundance: NA
j_gene: TRBJ2-7
CDR3nt: TGTGCCAGTAGTAGGGACAGAACTTACGAGCAGTACTTC
CDR3aa: CASSRDRTYEQYF

d_gene: NA
v_gene: TRBV29-1
abundance: NA
j_gene: TRBJ1-2
CDR3nt: TGCAGCGTTGGAGACAGGACTAACTATGGCTACACCTTC
CDR3aa: CSVGDRTNYGYTF

d_gene: NA
v_gene: TRBV11-2
abundance: NA
j_gene: TRBJ1-1
CDR3nt: TGTGCCAGCAGCTTATACTTTCAAGGGGCTGAAGCTTTCTTT
CDR3aa: CASSLYFQGAEAFF

d_gene: NA
v_gene: TRBV24-1
abundance: few
j_gene: TRBJ2-5
CDR3nt: TGTGCCACCAGTGATTTAGGCGAGACCCAGTACTTC
CDR3aa: CATSDLGETQYF

d_gene: NA
v_gene: TRBV7-2
abundance: NA
j_gene: TRBJ2-5
CDR3nt: TGTGCCAGCAGCCAGACAAGGCTCAGCATAGAGACCCAGTACTTC
CDR3aa: CASSQTRLSIETQYF

d_gene: TRBD1
v_gene: TRBV4-1
abundance: NA
j_gene: TRBJ2-7
CDR3nt: TGCGCCAGCAGCCAAGATGGGACAGGGGTTTTTAACGAGCAGTACTTC
CDR3aa: CASSQDGTGVFNEQYF

d_gene: NA
v_gene: TRBV5-1
abundance: NA
j_gene: TRBJ2-7
CDR3nt: TGCGCCAGCAGCTTAGAGTGGAACTCCTACGAGCAGTACTTC
CDR3aa: CASSLEWNSYEQYF

d_gene: TRBD1
v_gene: TRBV20-1
abundance: NA
j_gene: TRBJ1-1
CDR3nt: TGCAGTGCTAGTCAGGGGGCGGCTGAAGCTTTCTTT
CDR3aa: CSASQGAAEAFF

d_gene: TRBD1
v_gene: TRBV6-2/TRBV6-3
abundance: NA
j_gene: TRBJ1-1
CDR3nt: TGTGCCAGCAGTTACGGACAGGTGTTCATGAACACTGAAGCTTTCTTT
CDR3aa: CASSYGQVFMNTEAFF

d_gene: TRBD1
v_gene: TRBV14
abundance: NA
j_gene: TRBJ1-1
CDR3nt: TGTGCCAGCAGCCTGGGACAGGGAGGGACTGAAGCTTTCTTT
CDR3aa: CASSLGQGGTEAFF

d_gene: NA
v_gene: TRBV4-1
abundance: NA
j_gene: TRBJ1-1
CDR3nt: TGCGCCAGCAGCCCGAGGGTAAACACTGAAGCTTTCTTT
CDR3aa: CASSPRVNTEAFF

d_gene: NA
v_gene: TRBV28
abundance: NA
j_gene: TRBJ2-7
CDR3nt: TGTGCCAGCCGGGGAACCTACGAGCAGTACTTC
CDR3aa: CASRGTYEQYF

d_gene: NA
v_gene: TRBV20-1
abundance: NA
j_gene: TRBJ2-6
CDR3nt: TGCAGTGCTAGTAGGTGGGGGCGTGGGGCCAACGTCCTGACTTTC
CDR3aa: CSASRWGRGANVLTF